The entry below describes one T cell receptor beta chain. Other nucleotide sequences from this sample produce the same CDR3. The sample belongs to a study of chemoradiotherapy in HPV16-positive cancers. The assay was immunoSEQ multiplex PCR, and TCRdb's table has in-frame clones only and misses some. The sample has tens of thousands of clones; about 77% are singletons. From germline, CDR1 is SGHRS and CDR2 YFSETQ. V lost 4 bases to trimming and J lost 4 bases, with 16 bases between them. The CDR3 is 15 amino acids. The rearrangement joins TRBV5-1 to TRBJ2-3; D possibly uses TRBD1 or TRBD2 (6 bases each). Sample: blood, taken from a patient who underwent chemoradiotherapy. The sequence derives from a human donor with HPV-associated anogenital cancer. The CDR3 reads CASSLGGQRADTQYF. The DNA of the CDR3 is TGCGCCAGCAGCCTCGGGGGCCAACGCGCAGATACGCAGTATTTT.